This T cell receptor beta chain was identified in a study of blood T cell repertoires in COVID-19. Overall study: Sites across the United States, Italy and Spain contributed samples from acute and convalescent COVID-19. T cells, B-cell-depleted T cells, or PBMCs provided the cDNA or gDNA that served as material.

This CDR3 is 14 amino acids long. Germline V gene data show CDR1 as MNHEY and CDR2 as SVGAGI. Trimming removed 6 bases at V and 2 bases at J, with 10 bases between. Authors' analysis steps: Scientists estimated how many nucleated cells there were by amplifying reference gene primers. Only in-frame clones appear in the TCRdb table, and some are missing; sequencing was by immunoSEQ multiplex PCR. V, J and clone size are those of that table, while D and trimming were read from the DNA. Found here are some 90,000 clones, 70% to 90% of them singletons; the top ten hold approximately 8.9%. The clonotype comes from a man aged 45-65 years with acute or convalescent COVID-19. Sequenced: peripheral blood. V and J are TRBV6-5 and TRBJ1-4; unclear D gene. The CDR3 DNA is TGTGCCAGCAGCAGTTCGTCGACTAATGAAAAACTGTTTTTT. Protein sequence: CASSSSSTNEKLFF.